One TCR beta chain is described in this entry. The CDR3 is 14 residues long. Germline lookup yields CDR1 LNHNV and CDR2 YYDKDF (reference sequence). V lost 1 base and J 1 base, leaving 7 bases between the germline ends. These data are taken from a study of blood T cell repertoires in COVID-19. Study-wide background: Collection of acute and convalescent COVID-19 samples took place in the United States, Italy and Spain.

Living in about two dozen US areas, the participants were between 18 and 89 years of age. Participants' reported clinical history set cohort assignment. Resolution of symptoms, clearance, or two negative PCRs was present in recovered Cohort 3 donors. Only in-frame clones appear in the TCRdb table, and some are missing; sequencing was by immunoSEQ multiplex PCR. This table has more than 400,000 clones, about 92% appearing once. The sample was PBMCs or T cells enriched from blood (not recorded which). The J gene is TRBJ2-5, the V gene TRBV15; D uncertain. The TCR originated in a man between 18 and 29 years old who had recovered from COVID-19. The CDR3 DNA sequence: TGTGCCACCAGCAGAGCTAGTATCCAAGAGACCCAGTACTTC. It encodes CATSRASIQETQYF.